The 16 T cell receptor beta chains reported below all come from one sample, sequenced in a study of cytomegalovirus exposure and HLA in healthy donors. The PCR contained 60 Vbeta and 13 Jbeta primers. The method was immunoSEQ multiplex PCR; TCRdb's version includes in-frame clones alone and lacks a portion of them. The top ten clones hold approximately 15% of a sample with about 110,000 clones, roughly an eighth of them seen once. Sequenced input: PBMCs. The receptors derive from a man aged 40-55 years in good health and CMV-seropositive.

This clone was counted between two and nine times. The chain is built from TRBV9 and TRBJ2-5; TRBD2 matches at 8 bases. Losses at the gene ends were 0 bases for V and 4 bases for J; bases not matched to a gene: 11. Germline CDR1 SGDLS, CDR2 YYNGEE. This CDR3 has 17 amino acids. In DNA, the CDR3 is TGTGCCAGCAGCGTAGGTGGAGCGGGAGTGGTTGGAGAGACCCAGTACTTC. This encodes CASSVGGAGVVGETQYF.

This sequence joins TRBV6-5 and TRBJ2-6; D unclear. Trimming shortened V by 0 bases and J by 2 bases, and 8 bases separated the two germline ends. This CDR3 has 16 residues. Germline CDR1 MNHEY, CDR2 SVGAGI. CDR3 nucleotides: TGTGCCAGCAGTTACTCTAGTTTGACTGGGGCCAACGTCCTGACTTTC. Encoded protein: CASSYSSLTGANVLTF.

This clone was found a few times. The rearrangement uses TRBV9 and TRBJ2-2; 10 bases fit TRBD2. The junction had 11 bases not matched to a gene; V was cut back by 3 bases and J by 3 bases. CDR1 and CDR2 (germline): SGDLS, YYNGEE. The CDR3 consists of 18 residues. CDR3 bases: TGTGCCAGCAGCGGCGGACTAGCGGAAAGACCGTACACCGGGGAGCTGTTTTTT. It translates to CASSGGLAERPYTGELFF.

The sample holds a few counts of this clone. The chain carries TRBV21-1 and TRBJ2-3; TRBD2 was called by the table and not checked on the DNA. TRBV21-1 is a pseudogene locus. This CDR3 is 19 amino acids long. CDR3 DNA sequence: TGTGCCAGCCCAGCAAAAGGGCGGGCTAGCGGGAGTAGCACAGATACGCAGTATTTT. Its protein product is CASPAKGRASGSSTDTQYF.

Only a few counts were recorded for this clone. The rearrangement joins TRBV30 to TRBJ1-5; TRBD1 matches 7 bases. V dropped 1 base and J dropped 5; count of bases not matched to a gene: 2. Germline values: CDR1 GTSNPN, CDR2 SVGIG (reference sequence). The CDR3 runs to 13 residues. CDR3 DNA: TGTGCCTGGAGTGGGGACAGATATCAGCCCCAGCATTTT. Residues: CAWSGDRYQPQHF.

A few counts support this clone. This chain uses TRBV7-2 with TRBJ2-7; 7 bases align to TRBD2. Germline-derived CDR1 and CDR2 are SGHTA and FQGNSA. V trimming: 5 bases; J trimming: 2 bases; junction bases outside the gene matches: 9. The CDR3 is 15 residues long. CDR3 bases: TGTGCCAGCAGCAGTACTAGCGTCAGACCCTACGAGCAGTACTTC. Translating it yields CASSSTSVRPYEQYF.

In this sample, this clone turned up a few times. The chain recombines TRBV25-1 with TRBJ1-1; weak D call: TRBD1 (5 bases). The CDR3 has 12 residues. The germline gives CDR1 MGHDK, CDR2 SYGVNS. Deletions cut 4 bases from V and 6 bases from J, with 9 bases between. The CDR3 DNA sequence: TGTGCCAGCAGTGCAGGGTTGGCTGAAGCTTTCTTT. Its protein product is CASSAGLAEAFF. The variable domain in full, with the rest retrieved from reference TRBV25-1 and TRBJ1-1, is EADIYQTPRYLVIGTGKKITLECSQTMGHDKMYWYQQDPGMELHLIHYSYGVNSTEKGDLSSESTVSRIRTEHFPLTLESARPSHTSQYLCASSAGLAEAFFGQGTRLTVV.

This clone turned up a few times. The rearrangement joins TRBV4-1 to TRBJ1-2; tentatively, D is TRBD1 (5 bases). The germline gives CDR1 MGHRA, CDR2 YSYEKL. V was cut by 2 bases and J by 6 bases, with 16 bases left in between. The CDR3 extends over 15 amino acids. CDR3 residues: CASSQIPQGMDGYTF. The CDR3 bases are TGCGCCAGCAGCCAAATACCCCAGGGTATGGATGGCTACACCTTC.

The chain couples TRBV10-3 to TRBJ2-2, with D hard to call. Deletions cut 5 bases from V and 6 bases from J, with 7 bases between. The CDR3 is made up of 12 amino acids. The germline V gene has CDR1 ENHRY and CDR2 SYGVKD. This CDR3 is CAISPVPGELFF. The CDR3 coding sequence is TGTGCCATCAGTCCTGTCCCCGGGGAGCTGTTTTTT.

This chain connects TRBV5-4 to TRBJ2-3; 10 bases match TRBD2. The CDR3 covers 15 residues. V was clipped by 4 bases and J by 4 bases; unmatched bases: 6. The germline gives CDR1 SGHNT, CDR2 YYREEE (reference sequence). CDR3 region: CASSKSGGDADTQYF. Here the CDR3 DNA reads TGTGCCAGCAGCAAAAGCGGGGGGGACGCAGATACGCAGTATTTT.

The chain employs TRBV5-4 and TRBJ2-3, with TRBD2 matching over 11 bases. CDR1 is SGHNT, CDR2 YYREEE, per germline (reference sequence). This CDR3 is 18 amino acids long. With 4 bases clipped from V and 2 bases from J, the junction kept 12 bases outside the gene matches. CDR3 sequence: CASSPTHLLAGDTDTQYF. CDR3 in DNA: TGTGCCAGCAGCCCCACCCACCTACTAGCGGGGGACACAGATACGCAGTATTTT.

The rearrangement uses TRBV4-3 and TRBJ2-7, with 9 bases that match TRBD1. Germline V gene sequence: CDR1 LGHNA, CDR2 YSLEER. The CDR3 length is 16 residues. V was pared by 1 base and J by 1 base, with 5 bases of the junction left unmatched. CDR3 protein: CASSQATGGASYEQYF. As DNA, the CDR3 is TGCGCCAGCAGCCAAGCCACAGGGGGCGCGTCCTACGAGCAGTACTTC.

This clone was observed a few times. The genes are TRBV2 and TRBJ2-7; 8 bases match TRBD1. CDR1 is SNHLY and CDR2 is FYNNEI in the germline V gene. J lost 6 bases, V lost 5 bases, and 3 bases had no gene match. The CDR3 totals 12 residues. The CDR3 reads CASSTDRGEQYF. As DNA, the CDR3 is TGTGCCAGCAGTACCGACAGGGGCGAGCAGTACTTC.

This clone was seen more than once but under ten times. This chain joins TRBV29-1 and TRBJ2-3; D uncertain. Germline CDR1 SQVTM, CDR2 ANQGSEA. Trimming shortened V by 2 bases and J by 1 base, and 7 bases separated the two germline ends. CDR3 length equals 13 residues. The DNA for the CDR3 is TGCAGCGTTGAAATTCAGGGCACAGATACGCAGTATTTT. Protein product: CSVEIQGTDTQYF.

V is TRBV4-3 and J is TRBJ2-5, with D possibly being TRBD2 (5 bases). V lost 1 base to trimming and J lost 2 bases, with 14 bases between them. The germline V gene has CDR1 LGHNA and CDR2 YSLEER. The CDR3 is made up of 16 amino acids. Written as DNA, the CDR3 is TGCGCCAGCAGCCAAGCGGGGAGCGAAGTACAAGAGACCCAGTACTTC. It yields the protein CASSQAGSEVQETQYF.

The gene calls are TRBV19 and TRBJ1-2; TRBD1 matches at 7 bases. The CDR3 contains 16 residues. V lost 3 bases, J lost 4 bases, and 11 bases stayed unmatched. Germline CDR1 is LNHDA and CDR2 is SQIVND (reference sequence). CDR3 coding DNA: TGTGCCAGTAGTATTCCCGGGACAGCCCGCGGCTATGGCTACACCTTC. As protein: CASSIPGTARGYGYTF. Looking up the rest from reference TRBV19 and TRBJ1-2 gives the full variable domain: DGGITQSPKYLFRKEGQNVTLSCEQNLNHDAMYWYRQDPGQGLRLIYYSQIVNDFQKGDIAEGYSVSREKKESFPLTVTSAQKNPTAFYLCASSIPGTARGYGYTFGSGTRLTVV.